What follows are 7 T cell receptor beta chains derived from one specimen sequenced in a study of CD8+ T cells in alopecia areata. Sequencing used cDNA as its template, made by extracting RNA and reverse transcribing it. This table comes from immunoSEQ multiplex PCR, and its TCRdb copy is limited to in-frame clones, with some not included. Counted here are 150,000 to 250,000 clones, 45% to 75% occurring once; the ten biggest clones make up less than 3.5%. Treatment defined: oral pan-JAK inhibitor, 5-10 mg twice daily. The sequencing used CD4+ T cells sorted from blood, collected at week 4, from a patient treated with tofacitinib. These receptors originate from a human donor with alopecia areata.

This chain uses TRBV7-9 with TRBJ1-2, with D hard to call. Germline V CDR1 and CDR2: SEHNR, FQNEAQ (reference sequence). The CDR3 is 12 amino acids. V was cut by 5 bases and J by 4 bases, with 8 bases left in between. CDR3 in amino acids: CASSQGPYGYTF. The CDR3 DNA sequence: TGTGCCAGCAGCCAAGGGCCCTATGGCTACACCTTC.

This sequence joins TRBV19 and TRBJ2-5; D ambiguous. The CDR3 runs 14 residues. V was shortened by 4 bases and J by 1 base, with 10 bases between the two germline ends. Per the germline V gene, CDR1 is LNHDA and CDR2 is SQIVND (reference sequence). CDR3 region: CASSTAGAQETQYF. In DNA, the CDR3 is TGTGCCAGTAGTACGGCCGGAGCCCAAGAGACCCAGTACTTC.

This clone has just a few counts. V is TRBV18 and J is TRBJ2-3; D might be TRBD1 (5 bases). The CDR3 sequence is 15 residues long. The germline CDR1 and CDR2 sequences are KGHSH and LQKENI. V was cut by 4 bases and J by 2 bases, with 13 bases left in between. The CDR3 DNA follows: TGTGCCAGCTCACAGGGGCACTCTCCCACAGATACGCAGTATTTT. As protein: CASSQGHSPTDTQYF.

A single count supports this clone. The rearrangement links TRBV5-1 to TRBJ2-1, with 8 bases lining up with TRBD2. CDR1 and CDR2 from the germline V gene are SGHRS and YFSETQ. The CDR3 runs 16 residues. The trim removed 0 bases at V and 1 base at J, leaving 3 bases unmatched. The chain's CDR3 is CASSLDGTRSYNEQFF. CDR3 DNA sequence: TGCGCCAGCAGCTTGGATGGGACTAGGTCCTACAATGAGCAGTTCTTC.

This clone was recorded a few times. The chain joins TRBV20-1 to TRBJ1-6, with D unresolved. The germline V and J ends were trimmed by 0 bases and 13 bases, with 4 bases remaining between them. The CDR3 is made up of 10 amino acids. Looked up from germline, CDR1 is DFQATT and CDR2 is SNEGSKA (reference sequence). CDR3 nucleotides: TGCAGTGCTAGAGATCCCCCCCTCCACTTT. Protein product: CSARDPPLHF.

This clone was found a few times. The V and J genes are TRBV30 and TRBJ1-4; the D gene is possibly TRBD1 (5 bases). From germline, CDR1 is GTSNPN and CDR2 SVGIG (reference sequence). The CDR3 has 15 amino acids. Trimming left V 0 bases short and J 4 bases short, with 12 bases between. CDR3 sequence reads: CAWSVFRQGNEKLFF. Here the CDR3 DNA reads TGTGCCTGGAGTGTTTTTCGGCAGGGTAATGAAAAACTGTTTTTT.

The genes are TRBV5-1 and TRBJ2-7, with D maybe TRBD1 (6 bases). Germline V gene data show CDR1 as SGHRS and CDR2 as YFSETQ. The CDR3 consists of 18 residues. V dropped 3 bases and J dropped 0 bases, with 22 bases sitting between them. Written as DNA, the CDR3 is TGCGCCAGCAGCTCTACCTACCCCCCTCAGGGGAGCTCCTACGAGCAGTACTTC. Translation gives CASSSTYPPQGSSYEQYF.